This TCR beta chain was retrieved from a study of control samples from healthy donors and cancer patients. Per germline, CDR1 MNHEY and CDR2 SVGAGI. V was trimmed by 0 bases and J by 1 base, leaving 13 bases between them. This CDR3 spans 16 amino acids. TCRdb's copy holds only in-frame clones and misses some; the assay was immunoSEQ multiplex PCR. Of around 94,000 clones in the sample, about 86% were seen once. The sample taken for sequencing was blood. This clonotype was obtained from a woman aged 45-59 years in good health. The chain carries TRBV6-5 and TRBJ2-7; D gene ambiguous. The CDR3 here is CASSYSSVGRSYEQYF. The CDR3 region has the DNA TGTGCCAGCAGTTACTCGAGCGTTGGCCGTTCCTACGAGCAGTACTTC.